There are many counts of the clone carrying this T cell receptor (beta chain). Time point noted: newly diagnosed GD, antithyroid drugs for less than 3 months. PBMC-derived RNA was used for the TCR library. The CDR3 is 13 amino acids. Trimming shortened V by 5 bases and J by 7 bases, and 9 bases separated the two germline ends. CDR1 is SGHTA and CDR2 is FQGTGA in the germline V gene. These data are taken from a study of regulatory T cells in long-lasting Graves disease. Arm-PCR of CDR3 regions and iRepertoire HTBI primers were the basis on which TCR beta libraries were built. Via MiXCR, TCRdb re-called the multiplex PCR reads, giving one row per CDR3 protein. The sample contains around 250,000 distinct CDR3 sequences, about 20% of which appear only once. These data also featured in a second study, about T cells in Graves' hyperthyroidism and ophthalmopathy.

The chain has TRBV7-3 and TRBJ1-6, with D maybe TRBD1 (6 bases). Source: peripheral blood mononuclear cells (PBMCs), taken at new diagnosis, from a patient treated with antithyroid drugs. The origin of this receptor is a woman under 40 with Graves disease. The CDR3 DNA follows: TGTGCCAGCAGCGGAACAGGGAATTCACCCCTCCACTTT. It is translated as CASSGTGNSPLHF.